A single sample is the source of the 12 T cell receptor beta chains below, sequenced in a study of identical twins. TCRdb ran MiXCR on the 5' RACE reads and lists one entry per CDR3 protein. The data hold some 500,000 distinct CDR3 sequences, with about 14% observed a single time. A further study also used this sample, focusing on yellow fever vaccine responses in identical twins.

Input material: CD4+ T cells sorted from blood. These receptors all come from a woman younger than 35 in good health.

This clonotype was counted ten times or more. This chain connects TRBV12-3 or TRBV12-4 to TRBJ2-5, with 7 nucleotides matching TRBD2. CDR3 length equals 16 residues. Unmatched junction bases numbered 14, after V lost 3 bases and J lost 7 bases. CDR3 sequence: CASSFLAGADRGTQYF. CDR3 nucleotide sequence: TGTGCCAGCAGTTTTTTAGCGGGCGCTGATCGGGGGACCCAGTACTTC.

For the CDR3, the DNA is TGTGCCAGCAGCTACCGGACTAGCGGGAACGAAGAGACCCAGTACTTC. Its protein is CASSYRTSGNEETQYF. The chain carries TRBV7-8 and TRBJ2-5; 12 nucleotides match TRBD2. Germline loops: CDR1 SGHVS, CDR2 FQNEAQ. This CDR3 region has 16 residues. Trimming took 4 bases from V and 3 from J; bases not matched to a gene: 6.

This chain uses TRBV7-8 with TRBJ2-7; 7 bases match TRBD1. There are 16 residues in the CDR3. The trim removed 1 base at V and 0 bases at J, leaving 6 bases unmatched. CDR1 and CDR2 from the germline V gene are SGHVS and FQNEAQ. CDR3 sequence: CASSLVPGTVSYEQYF. The CDR3 nucleotides are TGTGCCAGCAGCTTAGTCCCCGGGACAGTCTCCTACGAGCAGTACTTC.

This clonotype was counted at least ten times. The chain recombines TRBV3-1 with TRBJ2-1; TRBD2 matches at 10 bases. Trimming at V came to 3 bases and at J to 7 bases, leaving 6 bases not matched to a gene. Germline CDR1 reads LGHDT; CDR2 reads YNNKEL (reference sequence). This CDR3 spans 15 amino acids. The CDR3: CASSHSSGSGNEQFF. CDR3 DNA: TGTGCCAGCAGCCACTCTAGCGGGAGTGGGAATGAGCAGTTCTTC.

This clonotype appeared a few times. J is TRBJ2-4 and V is TRBV20-1; D not certain. The CDR3 is 15 residues long. Trimming took 0 bases from V and 1 from J, leaving 10 bases between them. Germline assignment: CDR1 DFQATT and CDR2 SNEGSKA (reference sequence). This CDR3 reads CSARDPDGAKNIQYF. The CDR3 DNA reads TGCAGTGCTAGAGATCCCGACGGGGCCAAAAACATTCAGTACTTC.

V and J are TRBV7-9 and TRBJ2-3; possibly TRBD1 for D (5 bases). CDR1 and CDR2 from the germline V gene are SEHNR and FQNEAQ (reference sequence). Trimming took 4 bases from V and 5 from J, leaving 10 bases between them. CDR3 length: 13 amino acids. The CDR3 reads CASSWTQGDTQYF. The CDR3 nucleotides read TGTGCCAGCAGCTGGACCCAGGGAGATACGCAGTATTTT.

This CDR3 reads CASSPATGGLYIQYF. In nucleotides, the CDR3 is TGTGCCAGCAGTCCCGCGACAGGGGGCTTGTACATTCAGTACTTC. The genes are TRBV28 and TRBJ2-4; 10 nucleotides align to TRBD1. The CDR3 contains 15 residues. The germline V gene has CDR1 MDHEN and CDR2 SYDVKM. V shed 5 bases and J 8 bases; nucleotides not matched to a gene: 9. Drawing the rest from reference TRBV28 and TRBJ2-4, the complete variable domain is DVKVTQSSRYLVKRTGEKVFLECVQDMDHENMFWYRQDPGLGLRLIYFSYDVKMKEKGDIPEGYSVSREKKERFSLILESASTNQTSMYLCASSPATGGLYIQYFGAGTRLSVL.

This clonotype was seen ten or more times. J is TRBJ1-5 and V is TRBV5-1, with no clear D. This CDR3 spans 14 amino acids. CDR1 and CDR2 from the germline V gene are SGHRS and YFSETQ. V was pared by 0 bases and J by 2 bases, with 6 bases between. CDR3 amino acids: CASSLDGGNQPQHF. The CDR3 DNA reads as TGCGCCAGCAGCTTGGATGGGGGCAATCAGCCCCAGCATTTT.

This clonotype occurred a few times. This chain uses TRBV7-2 with TRBJ2-7; possibly TRBD2 for D (5 bases). CDR1 and CDR2 (germline): SGHTA, FQGNSA. This CDR3 spans 16 amino acids. V lost 2 bases, J lost 1 base, and 15 bases lay in between. The CDR3, as DNA: TGTGCCAGCAGCTTAAAGGGAGTGGCAGGATCCTACGAGCAGTACTTC. Its protein is CASSLKGVAGSYEQYF.

V is TRBV5-1 and J is TRBJ2-5; a possible D gene is TRBD2 (5 bases). Trimming cost V 4 bases and J 5 bases, with 15 bases left between them. The CDR3 consists of 14 residues. Per germline, CDR1 SGHRS and CDR2 YFSETQ. Here the CDR3 reads CASSPTRWEETQYF. CDR3 DNA sequence: TGCGCCAGCAGCCCGACCAGATGGGAGGAGACCCAGTACTTC.

The gene calls are TRBV20-1 and TRBJ2-1; the D gene is possibly TRBD1 (6 bases). CDR3 length: 14 amino acids. Germline CDR1 DFQATT, CDR2 SNEGSKA (reference sequence). V was cut by 6 bases and J by 3 bases, with 15 bases left in between. For the CDR3, the DNA is TGCAGTGCACTCGACAGGATCTTCTACAATGAGCAGTTCTTC. It codes for CSALDRIFYNEQFF.

This clonotype was seen ten or more times. V usage is TRBV9 and J usage is TRBJ1-2; D remains ambiguous. V was shortened by 3 bases and J by 4 bases, with 16 bases between the two germline ends. The germline CDR1 and CDR2 sequences are SGDLS and YYNGEE. The CDR3 consists of 15 residues. The CDR3 here is CASSATMSSSYGYTF. The CDR3 DNA is TGTGCCAGCAGCGCGACAATGAGCTCATCCTATGGCTACACCTTC.